This T cell receptor (beta chain) was sequenced for a study of molecular identifiers for immune sequencing clone quantification (dated by TCRdb to between 2018 and 2020). With respect to the entire study: For a replicate experiment, RNA from 20,000 or 100,000 naive CD8 T cells was divided into five aliquots, and four of the five aliquots were sequenced. This methods study benchmarked molecular-identifier clustering-based TCR repertoire sequencing (MIDCIRS) and TCR RNA copy counting, using CD8 T cells to do so.

What the work shows at the level of the full study, not this receptor alone: The sizes of highly expanded clones could end up underestimated when identical TCR molecules share a barcode. Modeling indicated roughly 3.2 TCR RNA copies recovered per cell, compared with around 10 by digital PCR, which implies a capture efficiency of 25% to 35%. Even against a background of some 1 million naive CD8 T cells, spiked-in Jurkat TCR RNA amounting to a single cell's worth was reported to be detectable. Clones above 20 RNA copies held over 99% of molecules in CMV-specific effector cells but under 1% in naive cells. When barcode sub-clustering was left out, chimeric consensus sequences inflated TCR diversity, with chimeras reaching as high as 47%. The naive libraries included spiked-in Jurkat TCR RNA (roughly ten copies' worth), and this Jurkat TCR RNA is not part of the donor repertoire.

The library was made by PCR. Sequencing instrument: NextSeq 500. Bulk TCR libraries were prepared as previously described, using TCR primers listed in Table S5. Total RNA was purified with the Qiagen AllPrep DNA/RNA kit. Before any analysis, reads coming from multiple sequencing runs of the same library were combined into one pool. Per the original workflow: Reads were retained only if the reads had an exact TCR constant sequence, and the retained reads were trimmed to 150 nt and grouped according to their 12-nt molecular barcodes. Reads in each barcode group were sub-clustered using a 15% Levenshtein threshold, and a quality-weighted consensus sequence was built for each RNA molecule. Non-functional sequences were excluded, and lower-count sequences lying one edit away from another sequence were also excluded. Based on a fit of two negative binomial distributions, barcode sub-clusters having less than 20% of the maximum read count were discarded. TCRdb reanalyzed the raw reads on its own, using fastp at Q25 for trimming and MiXCR for clone calling, and kept in-frame beta chains. Every entry covers one CDR3 protein and lists the most common genes and DNA from its rows. TCRdb, not the authors, supplied the V and J calls. The sample contains about 510,000 distinct CDR3 sequences, around 23% of them found a single time. The top ten clonotypes cover just over 0.75% of the sample.

Comment on this clonotype: Its target antigen remains unknown. Per-base quality was not reported, and no clone a single base away is much larger than it.

Libraries of naive CD8 T cells were built from about 20,000 to 1,000,000 sorted cells, with 10%, 30% or 50% of the purified RNA used. Naive CD8 T cells, defined as CD8+CD4-CCR7+CD45RA+, were FACS-sorted into RLT Plus buffer on a BD FACSAria II. To test detection sensitivity, Jurkat RNA equivalent to roughly nine TCR copies was spiked into samples of about 18,000-1,000,000 naive CD8 T cells. Enrichment of CD8 T cells was done with RosetteSep CD8+ T Cell Enrichment Cocktail plus Ficoll-Paque, and ACK red cell lysis came afterward. Trimming takes 1 base from V and 7 bases from J, and the germline ends sit 13 bases apart. Sequences SGHVS (CDR1) and FNYEAQ (CDR2) are obtained from the germline V gene. The CDR3 holds 15 amino acids from the cysteine to the phenylalanine. Here the CDR3 DNA is all that survives: 45 bases in frame from base 1.

The TCR sequence derives from a human donor in good health. Some libraries in this study had Jurkat cell RNA spiked in. The sequence joins TRBV7-6 to TRBJ1-4; D gene: possibly TRBD1, on 5 matching bases. The sample taken for sequencing was naive CD8+ T cells from blood, with Jurkat cell RNA spiked in. The meaning of the sample's cell subset or site label: FACS-sorted CD8+CD4-CCR7+CD45RA+ naive T cells. CDR3 region: CASSLEGQGGEKLFF. The DNA sequence follows: TGTGCCAGCAGCTTAGAGGGGCAGGGTGGTGAAAAACTGTTTTTT.